Listed below are T cell receptor beta chains from one sample, sequenced in a study of T-cell reconstitution after alpha-beta-depleted transplantation in children. TCRdb processed the PCR reads anew with MiXCR; each CDR3 protein has one entry. The table shows about 180,000 distinct CDR3 sequences, with around 10% occurring only once. This specimen was PBMCs, taken before TCRalphabeta/CD19-depleted stem cell transplant. These receptors all stem from a boy aged 2 to 10 with acute myeloid leukemia, due to receive a stem cell transplant. Both conserved end residues are part of each CDR3. The D gene is left open where the match is weak. Not all rows give a size; the values are once, few, many and, for expanded clones, a class.

d_call,clone_size,v_call,j_call,cdr3_aa,cdr3_nt
TRBD2,many,TRBV5-6,TRBJ2-1,CASSLSSGVYNEQFF,TGTGCCAGCAGCTTGAGCAGCGGGGTATACAATGAGCAGTTCTTC
NA,many,TRBV5-5,TRBJ1-2,CASLGLNYGYTF,TGTGCCAGCCTGGGATTAAACTATGGCTACACCTTC
TRBD2,many,TRBV6-1,TRBJ2-1,CASSPHRLASNEQFF,TGTGCCAGCAGCCCACATCGACTAGCGTCAAATGAGCAGTTCTTC
NA,many,TRBV20-1,TRBJ2-7,CSAPKASGLNYEQYF,TGCAGTGCTCCTAAAGCTTCAGGGTTAAATTACGAGCAGTACTTC
NA,once,TRBV12-5,TRBJ1-2,CASGDNYGYTF,TGTGCTAGTGGTGACAACTATGGCTACACCTTC
TRBD2,many,TRBV5-1,TRBJ2-5,CASSLVGLGQETQYF,TGCGCCAGCAGCTTGGTGGGACTAGGGCAAGAGACCCAGTACTTC
NA,many,TRBV12-3/TRBV12-4,TRBJ2-2,CASSLRGPGAGELFF,TGTGCCAGCAGTTTAAGGGGCCCCGGGGCCGGGGAGCTGTTTTTT
NA,many,TRBV11-2,TRBJ2-5,CASSLDGGTQYF,TGTGCCAGCAGCTTAGATGGAGGGACCCAGTACTTC
NA,many,TRBV28,TRBJ2-7,CASRNFYEQYF,TGTGCCAGCCGGAATTTCTACGAGCAGTACTTC
NA,many,TRBV20-1,TRBJ2-3,CSVPASTDTQYF,TGCAGCGTCCCTGCGAGCACAGATACGCAGTATTTT
TRBD2,many,TRBV11-2,TRBJ2-1,CASSRPGLASEQFF,TGTGCCAGCAGCAGGCCGGGACTAGCTTCTGAGCAGTTCTTC
TRBD2,many,TRBV3-1,TRBJ2-1,CASSLAGGGYNEQFF,TGTGCCAGCAGCCTAGCGGGAGGCGGGTACAATGAGCAGTTCTTC
NA,many,TRBV7-8,TRBJ2-7,CASSPKRVLVEAYEQYF,TGTGCCAGCAGCCCCAAGAGAGTATTAGTGGAGGCCTACGAGCAGTACTTC
TRBD1,many,TRBV15,TRBJ2-5,CATTTGGETQYF,TGTGCCACCACCACAGGGGGGGAGACCCAGTACTTC
NA,many,TRBV4-1,TRBJ2-4,CASSLGQTAKNIQYF,TGCGCCAGCAGTCTCGGACAGACAGCCAAAAACATTCAGTACTTC
NA,many,TRBV9,TRBJ1-1,CASNSGDGTEAFF,TGTGCCAGCAATTCGGGGGACGGGACTGAAGCTTTCTTT
TRBD1,many,TRBV20-1,TRBJ2-7,CSAWTGEPYEQYF,TGCAGTGCTTGGACAGGGGAACCCTACGAGCAGTACTTC
NA,many,TRBV7-2,TRBJ1-4,CASSLGGLGEKLFF,TGTGCCAGCAGCTTGGGGGGGCTTGGAGAAAAACTGTTTTTT
TRBD2,NA,TRBV7-9,TRBJ2-1,CASSLGAGAVNEQFF,TGTGCCAGCAGCTTAGGAGCGGGGGCTGTCAATGAGCAGTTCTTC
NA,many,TRBV5-1,TRBJ2-5,CASSYLSGRLSQETQYF,TGCGCCAGCAGCTACTTGTCAGGCAGACTTTCTCAAGAGACCCAGTACTTC
NA,many,TRBV5-1,TRBJ2-5,CASHPGAAQETQYF,TGCGCCAGTCATCCGGGAGCGGCCCAAGAGACCCAGTACTTC
NA,many,TRBV20-1,TRBJ1-1,CSAWITEAFF,TGCAGTGCGTGGATCACTGAAGCTTTCTTT
TRBD1,many,TRBV12-3/TRBV12-4,TRBJ2-5,CASTQGQGAYETQYF,TGTGCCAGCACTCAAGGACAGGGGGCGTATGAGACCCAGTACTTC
NA,many,TRBV7-2,TRBJ1-5,CASSQDRLANQPQHF,TGTGCCAGCAGCCAAGACAGGTTAGCGAATCAGCCCCAGCATTTT
NA,many,TRBV4-1,TRBJ2-4,CASSQDQAKNIQYF,TGCGCCAGCAGCCAAGACCAGGCCAAAAACATTCAGTACTTC
NA,many,TRBV5-1,TRBJ2-1,CASSLGSQYNEQFF,TGCGCCAGCAGCTTGGGATCCCAATACAATGAGCAGTTCTTC
TRBD2,many,TRBV5-1,TRBJ2-3,CASRPLAGATDTQYF,TGCGCCAGCAGGCCACTAGCGGGAGCGACAGATACGCAGTATTTT
NA,many,TRBV20-1,TRBJ1-2,CSARDSQGKFYYGYTF,TGCAGTGCTAGAGATTCCCAGGGAAAGTTCTACTATGGCTACACCTTC
NA,many,TRBV15,TRBJ1-1,CAARRAGNTEAFF,TGTGCCGCACGTAGGGCTGGGAACACTGAAGCTTTCTTT